These T cell receptor beta chains were read from a single sample in a study of cytomegalovirus exposure and HLA in healthy donors. Sequenced by immunoSEQ multiplex PCR; TCRdb stores in-frame clones only, minus some. The repertoire consists of fewer than 100,000 clones, with roughly three quarters occurring once and the leading ten covering under 0.8%. Sequenced sample: PBMCs. These receptors all stem from a woman aged 55-69 years in good health and CMV-seronegative. The CDR3 runs from the conserved cysteine through the conserved F or W. The D gene is left open where the match is weak. Expanded clones get a size class; other rows say once, few or many, or leave the size out.

abundance,j_gene,v_gene,d_gene,CDR3nt,CDR3aa
NA,TRBJ1-2,TRBV6-5,TRBD1,TGTGCCAGCAGTAGGACAGGACCCTATGGCTACACCTTC,CASSRTGPYGYTF
NA,TRBJ2-7,TRBV29-1,TRBD1,TGCAGCGTCGAAAGGGACAGGGGACGGGGCGAGCAGTACTTC,CSVERDRGRGEQYF
few,TRBJ2-1,TRBV28,TRBD2,TGTGCCAGCAGTTCTACTAGCGGGGACAATGAGCAGTTCTTC,CASSSTSGDNEQFF
NA,TRBJ2-7,TRBV5-1,TRBD1,TGCGCCAGCAGCCCCGGACAGGGTGGTTTCTACGAGCAGTACTTC,CASSPGQGGFYEQYF
NA,TRBJ2-1,TRBV5-6,NA,TGTGCCAGCAGCCAAGGGGGTGGTGAGCAGTTCTTC,CASSQGGGEQFF
NA,TRBJ2-5,TRBV19,NA,TGTGCCAGTTACGACAGAGCTCAAGAGACCCAGTACTTC,CASYDRAQETQYF
NA,TRBJ2-1,TRBV29-1,NA,TGCAGCGTCGCCGACAGCCACAATGAGCAGTTCTTC,CSVADSHNEQFF
NA,TRBJ2-7,TRBV5-1,NA,TGCGCCAGCAGCTTGGGAGGGTACGAGCAGTACTTC,CASSLGGYEQYF
NA,TRBJ1-1,TRBV30,NA,TGTGCCTGGAGTCTACTAGGGGGCACTGAAGCTTTCTTT,CAWSLLGGTEAFF
NA,TRBJ2-3,TRBV7-2,TRBD2,TGTGCCAGCAGCTCCATAGCGGGGGGAACCACAGATACGCAGTATTTT,CASSSIAGGTTDTQYF
NA,TRBJ1-2,TRBV4-3,NA,TGCGCCAGCAGCTATGGACAGACCCGGGGTGGCTACACCTTC,CASSYGQTRGGYTF